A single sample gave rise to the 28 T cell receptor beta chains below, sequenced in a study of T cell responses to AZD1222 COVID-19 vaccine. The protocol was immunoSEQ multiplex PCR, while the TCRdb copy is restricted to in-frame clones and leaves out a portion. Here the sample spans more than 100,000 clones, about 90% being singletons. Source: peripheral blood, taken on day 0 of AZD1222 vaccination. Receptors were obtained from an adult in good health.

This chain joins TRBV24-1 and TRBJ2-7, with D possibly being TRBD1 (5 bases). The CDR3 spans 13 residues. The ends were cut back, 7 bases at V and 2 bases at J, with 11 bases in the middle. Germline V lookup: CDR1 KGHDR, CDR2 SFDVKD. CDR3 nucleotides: TGTGCCACCAGCGAAAAACAGGCCTACGAGCAGTACTTC. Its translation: CATSEKQAYEQYF.

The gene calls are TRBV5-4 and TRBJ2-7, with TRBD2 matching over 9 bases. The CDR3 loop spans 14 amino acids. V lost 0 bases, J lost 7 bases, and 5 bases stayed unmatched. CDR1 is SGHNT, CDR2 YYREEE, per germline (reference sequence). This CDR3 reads CASSLGLAVEEQYF. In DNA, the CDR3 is TGTGCCAGCAGCTTGGGACTAGCGGTCGAAGAGCAGTACTTC. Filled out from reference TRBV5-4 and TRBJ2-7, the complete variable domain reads ETGVTQSPTHLIKTRGQQVTLRCSSQSGHNTVSWYQQALGQGPQFIFQYYREEENGRGNFPPRFSGLQFPNYSSELNVNALELDDSALYLCASSLGLAVEEQYFGPGTRLTVT.

CDR3 DNA: TGTGCCAGCAGTATAGAAGGGCAAAAAGCTTTCTTT. Amino acid sequence: CASSIEGQKAFF. This chain connects TRBV12-3 or TRBV12-4 to TRBJ1-1; D remains ambiguous. The CDR3 spans 12 residues. V was pared by 5 bases and J by 9 bases, with 13 bases between.

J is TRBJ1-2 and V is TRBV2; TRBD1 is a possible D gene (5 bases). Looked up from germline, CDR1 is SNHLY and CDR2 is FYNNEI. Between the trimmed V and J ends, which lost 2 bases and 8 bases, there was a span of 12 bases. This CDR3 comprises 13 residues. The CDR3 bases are TGTGCCAGCAGTGAAAGGCAGGGATGGGGCTACACCTTC. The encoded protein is CASSERQGWGYTF.

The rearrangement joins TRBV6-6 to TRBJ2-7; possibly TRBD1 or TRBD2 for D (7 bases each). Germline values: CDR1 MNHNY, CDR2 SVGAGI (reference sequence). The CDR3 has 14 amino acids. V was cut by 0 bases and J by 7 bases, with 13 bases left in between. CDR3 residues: CASSYSGRGGEQYF. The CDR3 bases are TGTGCCAGCAGTTACTCGGGCAGGGGGGGGGAGCAGTACTTC.

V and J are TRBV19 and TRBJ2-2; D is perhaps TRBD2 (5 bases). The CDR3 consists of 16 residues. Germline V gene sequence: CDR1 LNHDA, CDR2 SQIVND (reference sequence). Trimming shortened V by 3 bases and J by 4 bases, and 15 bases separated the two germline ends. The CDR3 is CASSIYGVRSTGELFF. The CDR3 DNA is TGTGCCAGTAGTATCTACGGGGTTAGAAGCACCGGGGAGCTGTTTTTT.

Written as DNA, the CDR3 is TGTGCCAGTACCGACCGGAGCGGACGGCTGAACACTGAAGCTTTCTTT. Protein: CASTDRSGRLNTEAFF. The chain joins TRBV19 to TRBJ1-1; D gene uncertain. CDR3 size: 16 residues. V was cut by 7 bases and J by 0 bases, with 18 bases left in between. Germline values: CDR1 LNHDA, CDR2 SQIVND (reference sequence).

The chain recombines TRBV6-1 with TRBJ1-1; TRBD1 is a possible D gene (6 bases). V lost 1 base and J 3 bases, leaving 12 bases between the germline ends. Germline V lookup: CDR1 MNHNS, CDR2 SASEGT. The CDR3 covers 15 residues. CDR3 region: CASSEGQGPDTEAFF. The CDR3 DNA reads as TGTGCCAGCAGTGAAGGGCAGGGGCCGGACACTGAAGCTTTCTTT.

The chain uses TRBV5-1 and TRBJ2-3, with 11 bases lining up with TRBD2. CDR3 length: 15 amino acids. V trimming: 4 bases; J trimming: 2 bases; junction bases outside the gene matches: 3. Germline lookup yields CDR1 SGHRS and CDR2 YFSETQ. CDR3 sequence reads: CASSATSGTTDTQYF. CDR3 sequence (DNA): TGCGCCAGCAGCGCGACTAGCGGGACCACAGATACGCAGTATTTT.

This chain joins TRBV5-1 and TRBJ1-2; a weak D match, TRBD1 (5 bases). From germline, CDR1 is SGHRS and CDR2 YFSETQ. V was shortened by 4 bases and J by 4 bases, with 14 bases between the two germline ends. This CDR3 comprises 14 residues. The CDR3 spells CASSVRGLRYGYTF. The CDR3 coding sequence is TGCGCCAGCAGCGTACGGGGCCTTCGCTATGGCTACACCTTC.

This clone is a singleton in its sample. CDR3 DNA sequence: TGTGCCAGCAGCTTAGAGGGTTGGGGAGAGACCCAGTACTTC. This sequence encodes CASSLEGWGETQYF. This chain connects TRBV7-2 to TRBJ2-5; D not resolved. Germline-derived CDR1 and CDR2 are SGHTA and FQGNSA. The CDR3 covers 14 residues. Deletions cut 1 base from V and 4 bases from J, with 10 bases between.

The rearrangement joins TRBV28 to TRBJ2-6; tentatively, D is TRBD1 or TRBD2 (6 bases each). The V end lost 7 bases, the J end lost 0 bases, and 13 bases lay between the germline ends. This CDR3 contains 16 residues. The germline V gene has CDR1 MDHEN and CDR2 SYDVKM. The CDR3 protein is CASTQRGASGANVLTF. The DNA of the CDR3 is TGTGCCAGCACCCAAAGGGGGGCCTCTGGGGCCAACGTCCTGACTTTC. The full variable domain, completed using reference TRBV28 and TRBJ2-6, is DVKVTQSSRYLVKRTGEKVFLECVQDMDHENMFWYRQDPGLGLRLIYFSYDVKMKEKGDIPEGYSVSREKKERFSLILESASTNQTSMYLCASTQRGASGANVLTFGAGSRLTVL.

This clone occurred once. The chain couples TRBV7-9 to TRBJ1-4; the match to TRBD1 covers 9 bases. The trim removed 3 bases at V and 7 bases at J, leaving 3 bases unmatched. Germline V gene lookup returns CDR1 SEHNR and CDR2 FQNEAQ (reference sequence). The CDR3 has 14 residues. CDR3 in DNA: TGTGCCAGCAGCTTGGGACAGGGAAGTGAAAAACTGTTTTTT. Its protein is CASSLGQGSEKLFF.

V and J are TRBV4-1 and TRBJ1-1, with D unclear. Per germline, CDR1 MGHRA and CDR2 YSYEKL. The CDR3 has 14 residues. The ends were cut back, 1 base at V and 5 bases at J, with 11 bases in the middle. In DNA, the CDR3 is TGCGCCAGCAGCCAAGTTGGGGTTAGAACTGAAGCTTTCTTT. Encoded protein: CASSQVGVRTEAFF.

CDR3 residues: CASSISSGLKQFF. In nucleotides, the CDR3 is TGTGCCAGTAGTATCTCCTCCGGACTGAAGCAGTTCTTC. The V gene is TRBV19, the J gene TRBJ2-1; D is perhaps TRBD2 (5 bases). This CDR3 spans 13 amino acids. The V gene's germline CDR1 is LNHDA and CDR2 SQIVND (reference sequence). V was pared by 3 bases and J by 11 bases, with 14 bases between.

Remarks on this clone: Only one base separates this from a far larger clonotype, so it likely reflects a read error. This CDR3 is CASSPGTGNGYEQYF. The CDR3 coding sequence is TGTGCCAGCAGCCCAGGGACAGGGAATGGGTACGAGCAGTACTTC. V usage is TRBV11-3 and J usage is TRBJ2-7; the match to TRBD1 covers 9 bases. V was pared by 5 bases and J by 4 bases, with 9 bases of the junction left unmatched. CDR1 SGHNT and CDR2 YENEEA come from the germline V gene. This CDR3 region has 15 residues.

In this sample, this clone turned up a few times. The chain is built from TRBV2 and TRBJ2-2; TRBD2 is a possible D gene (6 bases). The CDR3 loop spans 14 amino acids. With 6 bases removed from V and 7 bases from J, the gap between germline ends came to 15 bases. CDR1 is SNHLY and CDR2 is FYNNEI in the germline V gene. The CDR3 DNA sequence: TGTGCCAGCAGGCCCGGGACCGGGGGCGGGGAGCTGTTTTTT. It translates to CASRPGTGGGELFF.

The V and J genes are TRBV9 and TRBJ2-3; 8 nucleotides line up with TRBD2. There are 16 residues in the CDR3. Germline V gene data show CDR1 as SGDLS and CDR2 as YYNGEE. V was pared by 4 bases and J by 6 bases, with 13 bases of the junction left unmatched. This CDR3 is CASSPREGGLADTQYF. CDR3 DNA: TGTGCCAGCAGCCCCCGGGAGGGGGGGTTGGCGGATACGCAGTATTTT.

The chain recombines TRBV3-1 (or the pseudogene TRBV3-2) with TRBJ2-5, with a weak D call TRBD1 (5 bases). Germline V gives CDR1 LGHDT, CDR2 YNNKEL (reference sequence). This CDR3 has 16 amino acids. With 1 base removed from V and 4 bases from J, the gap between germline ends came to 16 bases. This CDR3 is CASSQGWTIRGETQYF. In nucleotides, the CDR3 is TGTGCCAGCAGCCAAGGCTGGACCATAAGGGGAGAGACCCAGTACTTC.

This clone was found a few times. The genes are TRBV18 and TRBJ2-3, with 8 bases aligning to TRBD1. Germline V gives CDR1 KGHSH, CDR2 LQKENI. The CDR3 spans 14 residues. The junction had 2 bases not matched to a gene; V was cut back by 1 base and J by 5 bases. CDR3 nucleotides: TGTGCCAGCTCACCACGGACAGGGAAAGATACGCAGTATTTT. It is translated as CASSPRTGKDTQYF.

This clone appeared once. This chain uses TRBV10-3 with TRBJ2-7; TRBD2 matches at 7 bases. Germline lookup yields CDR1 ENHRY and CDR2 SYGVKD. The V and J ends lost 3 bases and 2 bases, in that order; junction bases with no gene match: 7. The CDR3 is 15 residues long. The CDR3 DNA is TGTGCCATCAGTGATCGGTCTAGCGGAGCCTACGAGCAGTACTTC. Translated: CAISDRSSGAYEQYF.

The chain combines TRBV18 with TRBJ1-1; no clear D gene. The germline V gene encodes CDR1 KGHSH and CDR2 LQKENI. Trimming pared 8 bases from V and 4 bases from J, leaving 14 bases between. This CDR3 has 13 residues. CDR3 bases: TGTGCCAGCGACCGTGGTGGTGGCACTGAAGCTTTCTTT. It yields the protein CASDRGGGTEAFF.

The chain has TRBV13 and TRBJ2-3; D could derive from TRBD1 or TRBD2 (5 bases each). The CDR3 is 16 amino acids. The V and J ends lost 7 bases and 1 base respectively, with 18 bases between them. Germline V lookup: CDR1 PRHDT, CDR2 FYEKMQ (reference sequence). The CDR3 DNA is TGTGCCAGCACCTTCAGTGGGGGTGCCCGCACAGATACGCAGTATTTT. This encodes CASTFSGGARTDTQYF.

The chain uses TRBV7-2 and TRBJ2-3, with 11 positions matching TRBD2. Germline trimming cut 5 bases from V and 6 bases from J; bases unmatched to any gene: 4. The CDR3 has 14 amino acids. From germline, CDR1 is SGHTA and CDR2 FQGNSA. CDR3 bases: TGTGCCAGCAGCCCCCGGACTAGCGGGGATACGCAGTATTTT. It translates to CASSPRTSGDTQYF.

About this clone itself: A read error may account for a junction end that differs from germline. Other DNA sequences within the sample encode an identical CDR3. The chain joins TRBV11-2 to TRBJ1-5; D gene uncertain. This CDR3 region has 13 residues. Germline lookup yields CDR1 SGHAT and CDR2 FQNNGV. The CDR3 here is CASSPRDNQPQHF. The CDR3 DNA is TGTGCTAGCAGCCCGAGGGACAATCAGCCCCAGCATTTT.

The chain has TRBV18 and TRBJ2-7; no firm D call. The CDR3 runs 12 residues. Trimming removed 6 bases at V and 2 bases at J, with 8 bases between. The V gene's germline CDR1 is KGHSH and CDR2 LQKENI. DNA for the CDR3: TGTGCCAGCTCTTTTAGCCCCTACGAGCAGTACTTC. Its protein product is CASSFSPYEQYF.

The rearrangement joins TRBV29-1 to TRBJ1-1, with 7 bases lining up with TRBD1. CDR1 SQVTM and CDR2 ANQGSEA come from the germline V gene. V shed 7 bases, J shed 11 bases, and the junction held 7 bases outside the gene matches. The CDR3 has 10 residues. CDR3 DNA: TGCAGCGCTGCAGACAGGGATGCTTTCTTT. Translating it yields CSAADRDAFF.

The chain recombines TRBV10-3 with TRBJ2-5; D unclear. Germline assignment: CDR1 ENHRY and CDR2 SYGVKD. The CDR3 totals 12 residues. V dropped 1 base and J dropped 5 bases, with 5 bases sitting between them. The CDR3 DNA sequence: TGTGCCATCAGTGAGTTCTCGGAGACCCAGTACTTC. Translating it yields CAISEFSETQYF.